The T cell receptor beta chain described here comes from a study of cytomegalovirus exposure and HLA in healthy donors. Findings and caveats of the study: Investigators reported approximately 150 TCR beta chains as tied to cytomegalovirus.

Profiled with immunoSEQ multiplex PCR; TCRdb holds only in-frame clones, not every one. This repertoire shows almost 70,000 clones, over 95% found once; its top ten account for more than 4%. Germline loops: CDR1 SGHNT, CDR2 YYREEE (reference sequence). Trimming pared 4 bases from V and 1 base from J, leaving 16 bases between. The length of the CDR3 is 16 residues. Remarks on this clone: The antigen is not known.

The TCR originated in a woman between 18 and 30 years old in good health and CMV-seropositive. The chain carries TRBV5-4 and TRBJ2-3, with a tentative D call TRBD1 (6 bases). The sample comprised PBMCs. Here the CDR3 DNA reads TGTGCCAGCAGCGGAGGACTGGGGGCGGGCACAGATACGCAGTATTTT. Translation gives CASSGGLGAGTDTQYF.